Listed below are T cell receptor beta chains from one sample, sequenced in a study of blood T cell repertoires in COVID-19. Profiling relied on immunoSEQ multiplex PCR, and the TCRdb table lists in-frame clones only, not all of them. The table shows 150,000 to 200,000 clones, with approximately 80% occurring only once. Sample: PBMCs or T cells enriched from blood (not recorded which). The receptors stem from a man in his forties who had recovered from COVID-19. The CDR3 runs from the conserved cysteine through the conserved F or W. Each record gives: clone size, V gene, D gene, J gene, CDR3 protein, CDR3 DNA. The D gene is left open where the match is weak. The listing skips clone size in some rows; elsewhere it reads once, few, many or a size class.

>NA|TRBV9|NA|TRBJ2-1
CASSTPGQAGFVISEQFF
TGTGCCAGCAGCACACCCGGACAGGCGGGATTCGTTATCAGTGAGCAGTTCTTC
>NA|TRBV9|TRBD1|TRBJ2-3
CASSVEGAGGPDTQYF
TGTGCCAGCAGCGTAGAAGGGGCAGGGGGCCCAGATACGCAGTATTTT
>once|TRBV5-1|TRBD1|TRBJ1-2
CASSSRQGLGGYTF
TGCGCCAGCAGCTCCAGACAGGGACTGGGTGGCTACACCTTC
>NA|TRBV5-1|NA|TRBJ2-4
CASSLDDYKNIQYF
TGCGCCAGCAGCTTGGACGACTACAAAAACATTCAGTACTTC
>NA|TRBV15|TRBD2|TRBJ2-1
CATSSSPGAGGYNEQFF
TGTGCCACCAGCAGCTCTCCAGGGGCGGGGGGGTACAATGAGCAGTTCTTC
>NA|TRBV2|TRBD1|TRBJ1-4
CASSENRGGNEKLFF
TGTGCCAGCAGTGAAAACAGGGGTGGTAATGAAAAACTGTTTTTT
>once|TRBV7-6|TRBD1|TRBJ2-2
CASSLVPGTGATGELFF
TGTGCCAGCAGCTTAGTTCCCGGGACAGGGGCCACCGGGGAGCTGTTTTTT
>few|TRBV14|TRBD1|TRBJ2-7
CASSLGTGRAEQYF
TGTGCCAGCAGCCTTGGGACAGGGCGGGCCGAGCAGTACTTC
>NA|TRBV11-2|TRBD1|TRBJ2-1
CASSLGQGSNEQFF
TGTGCCAGCAGCTTGGGACAGGGAAGTAATGAGCAGTTCTTC
>few|TRBV11-2|NA|TRBJ1-1
CASSLVSQGRGEAFF
TGTGCCAGCAGCTTAGTCTCGCAGGGTCGAGGTGAAGCTTTCTTT
>once|TRBV7-2|NA|TRBJ1-1
CASSFIGGGGAEAFF
TGTGCCAGCAGCTTTATCGGGGGAGGCGGGGCTGAAGCTTTCTTT
>NA|TRBV7-8|NA|TRBJ2-6
CASSVQESGANVLTF
TGTGCCAGCAGCGTTCAGGAATCTGGGGCCAACGTCCTGACTTTC
>NA|TRBV5-1|TRBD1|TRBJ1-1
CASSRTGEMPEAFF
TGCGCCAGCAGCAGGACAGGCGAGATGCCTGAAGCTTTCTTT
>NA|TRBV7-8|NA|TRBJ1-3
CASSPTESGNTIYF
TGTGCCAGCAGTCCTACGGAGTCTGGAAACACCATATATTTT
>NA|TRBV5-6|NA|TRBJ1-5
CASSLADTGLQPQHF
TGTGCCAGCAGCTTGGCCGATACAGGGTTACAGCCCCAGCATTTT
>NA|TRBV11-2|NA|TRBJ1-5
CASSSHGAGNQPQHF
TGTGCCAGCAGCTCCCATGGGGCAGGCAATCAGCCCCAGCATTTT
>NA|TRBV5-1|TRBD1|TRBJ1-6
CASSTADRTQDNSPLHF
TGCGCCAGCAGCACTGCGGACAGGACCCAGGATAATTCACCCCTCCACTTT
>many|TRBV5-1|TRBD2|TRBJ2-3
CASSDRTSRDTQYF
TGCGCCAGCAGCGATCGGACTAGCAGAGATACGCAGTATTTT
>NA|TRBV6-6|TRBD2|TRBJ2-7
CASSSKTSGGSYEQYF
TGTGCCAGCAGTTCCAAGACTAGCGGGGGGTCCTACGAGCAGTACTTC
>NA|TRBV11-2|TRBD2|TRBJ2-1
CASSLVGTSGGLVNEQFF
TGTGCCAGCAGCTTAGTCGGGACTAGCGGGGGGTTGGTGAATGAGCAGTTCTTC
>NA|TRBV6-1|TRBD1|TRBJ1-2
CASSDTSAGTDYGYTF
TGTGCCAGCAGTGACACCTCCGCCGGGACAGACTATGGCTACACCTTC
>NA|TRBV6-7|TRBD2|TRBJ2-2
CASSPGIAGGRNNGELFF
TGTGCCAGCAGTCCCGGAATAGCGGGGGGGCGGAACAACGGGGAGCTGTTTTTT
>once|TRBV2|NA|TRBJ1-6
CASSEESLPNNSPLHF
TGTGCCAGCAGTGAAGAGAGCCTCCCCAACAATTCACCCCTCCACTTT
>NA|TRBV3-1/TRBV3-2|TRBD2|TRBJ2-3
CASRLAGGSTDTQYF
TGTGCCAGCAGACTAGCGGGGGGGAGCACAGATACGCAGTATTTT
>once|TRBV9|TRBD1|TRBJ2-2
CASSVRQGATLNTGELFF
TGTGCCAGCAGCGTTCGACAGGGGGCGACCTTGAACACCGGGGAGCTGTTTTTT
>NA|TRBV6-2/TRBV6-3|NA|TRBJ2-2
CASSHLAGAGELFF
TGTGCCAGCAGTCACCTGGCAGGGGCAGGGGAGCTGTTTTTT
>NA|TRBV5-1|NA|TRBJ1-1
CASSFQGTEAFF
TGCGCCAGCAGTTTCCAGGGCACTGAAGCTTTCTTT
>NA|TRBV7-3|NA|TRBJ2-1
CASSLSVGGSYNEQFF
TGTGCCAGCAGCTTATCGGTGGGGGGTTCCTACAATGAGCAGTTCTTC
>NA|TRBV6-4|TRBD1|TRBJ2-3
CASSGQGATDTQYF
TGTGCCAGCTCCGGACAGGGGGCTACAGATACGCAGTATTTT